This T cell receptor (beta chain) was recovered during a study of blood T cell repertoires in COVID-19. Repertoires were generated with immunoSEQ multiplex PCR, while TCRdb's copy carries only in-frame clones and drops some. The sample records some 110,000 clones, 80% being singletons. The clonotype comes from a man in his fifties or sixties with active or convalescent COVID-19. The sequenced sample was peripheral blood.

The CDR3 nucleotides are TGTGCCACCAGTGATGTAGCGGGAGTTAAAGATACGCAGTATTTT. This gives the protein CATSDVAGVKDTQYF. The chain has TRBV24-1 and TRBJ2-3; 9 bases are a match to TRBD2. V lost 3 bases and J lost 5; bases outside the gene matches: 5. Germline lookup yields CDR1 KGHDR and CDR2 SFDVKD. The CDR3 totals 15 residues.